This T cell receptor beta chain stems from a study of identical twins. On this clonotype itself: Its matching antigen is unknown.

TCRdb independently ran MiXCR on the 5' RACE reads; one entry per CDR3 protein. The sample contains about 790,000 distinct CDR3 sequences, over 15% of which appear only once. Study-level results: Within cord blood, abundant beta clonotypes carried fewer insertions, but memory repertoires showed no such trend. Researchers reported weaker excess twin sharing in beta out-of-frame sequences.

Trimming removed 4 bases from V and 8 bases from J; junction bases left unmatched: 14. The CDR3 loop spans 17 amino acids. Germline lookup yields CDR1 LGHDT and CDR2 YNNKEL (reference sequence). The same specimen was also included in a second study, on T cells expressing NK-cell markers.

What was sequenced was PBMCs. The rearrangement uses TRBV3-1 and TRBJ2-1; 10 positions agree with TRBD2. The TCR sequence derives from a woman between 18 and 29 years old in good health. CDR3 bases: TGTGCCAGCAGCCTCGGGAGCGGGAGGGCCTTCGGCTATGAGCAGTTCTTC. It codes for CASSLGSGRAFGYEQFF.